Following are 16 T cell receptor beta chains from one sample sequenced in a study of T cell repertoires in cytomegalovirus infection. TCRdb reprocessed the reads via MiXCR and lists one record per CDR3 protein. This repertoire shows under 200,000 distinct CDR3 sequences, approximately 9.7% found once; its top ten account for roughly 5%. Sequences were obtained from PBMCs. These receptors were obtained from a human donor in good health (CMV status not recorded). Some clones in this sample may be carry-over from other donors' samples.

This clonotype occurred many times. The chain employs TRBV2 and TRBJ2-2; 9 bases are shared with TRBD2. V was clipped by 6 bases and J by 4 bases; unmatched bases: 6. There are 15 residues in the CDR3. Germline V lookup: CDR1 SNHLY, CDR2 FYNNEI. CDR3 nucleotide sequence: TGTGCCAGCAGAAATAGCGGGAGACGCACCGGGGAGCTGTTTTTT. Protein sequence: CASRNSGRRTGELFF.

This clonotype has just a few counts. This sequence joins TRBV29-1 and TRBJ2-1; D is perhaps TRBD1 (5 bases). The CDR3 is 13 amino acids. CDR1 is SQVTM and CDR2 is ANQGSEA in the germline V gene. Trimming removed 4 bases at V and 8 bases at J, with 15 bases between. The CDR3, as DNA: TGCAGCGTTGTAGGGGTGGCGGAGCATGAGCAGTTCTTC. Amino acid sequence: CSVVGVAEHEQFF.

The V call is TRBV27, the J call TRBJ1-2; D is unresolved. The CDR3 runs to 14 residues. Germline V gives CDR1 MNHEY, CDR2 SMNVEV (reference sequence). V shed 0 bases and J shed 4 bases, with 9 bases lying between them. CDR3 coding DNA: TGTGCCAGCAGTTTATCTGCCAACCCCTATGGCTACACCTTC. Protein: CASSLSANPYGYTF.

The CDR3 DNA is TGTGCCACTACTCGGACCGGGACAGGGATCAATCAGCCCCAGCATTTT. This encodes CATTRTGTGINQPQHF. The rearrangement links TRBV19 to TRBJ1-5; 9 bases fit TRBD1. Germline assignment: CDR1 LNHDA and CDR2 SQIVND (reference sequence). The CDR3 is 16 residues long. The V and J ends lost 10 bases and 3 bases, in that order; junction bases with no gene match: 13.

This clonotype was seen ten or more times. The gene calls are TRBV7-2 and TRBJ1-3, with a possible D match to TRBD1 (5 bases). This CDR3 is built from 16 residues. Trimming removed 1 base at V and 2 bases at J, with 12 bases between. Looked up from germline, CDR1 is SGHTA and CDR2 is FQGNSA. DNA of the CDR3: TGTGCCAGCAGCTTAGTCGGAACAGGACCTGGAAACACCATATATTTT. Translated: CASSLVGTGPGNTIYF.

This clonotype appeared many times. The J gene is TRBJ1-4, the V gene TRBV7-2; tentative D call: TRBD1 (5 bases). The CDR3 covers 15 residues. With 5 bases removed from V and 11 bases from J, the gap between germline ends came to 21 bases. Per germline, CDR1 SGHTA and CDR2 FQGNSA. The CDR3 protein is CASSGAGTTSRKLFF. The CDR3 nucleotides are TGTGCCAGCAGCGGGGCCGGGACCACGTCTCGCAAACTGTTTTTT.

The chain links TRBV29-1 to TRBJ1-1; D ambiguous. The CDR3 consists of 13 residues. The V gene's germline CDR1 is SQVTM and CDR2 ANQGSEA. CDR3 sequence: CSPISIPGSEAFF. The CDR3 DNA sequence: TGCAGTCCGATCTCAATACCAGGCTCTGAAGCTTTCTTT.

The CDR3 protein is CASSLQRSSTEAFF. The CDR3 DNA is TGTGCCAGCAGTTTACAGAGAAGTAGCACTGAAGCTTTCTTT. The V call is TRBV6-1, the J call TRBJ1-1; D gene unclear. Germline CDR1 and CDR2: MNHNS and SASEGT. V was shortened by 5 bases and J by 4 bases, with 14 bases between the two germline ends. The CDR3 runs 14 residues.

This clonotype was seen ten or more times. The gene calls are TRBV7-2 and TRBJ2-3; D not resolved. Germline V lookup: CDR1 SGHTA, CDR2 FQGNSA. The CDR3 loop spans 13 amino acids. V shed 3 bases and J shed 4 bases, with 8 bases lying between them. The CDR3 loop is CASSLMNSDTQYF. The CDR3 nucleotides read TGTGCCAGCAGCTTGATGAACTCAGATACGCAGTATTTT. Full variable domain (outside the CDR3, taken from reference TRBV7-2 and TRBJ2-3): GAGVSQSPSNKVTEKGKDVELRCDPISGHTALYWYRQSLGQGLEFLIYFQGNSAPDKSGLPSDRFSAERTGGSVSTLTIQRTQQEDSAVYLCASSLMNSDTQYFGPGTRLTVL.

This clonotype was observed at least ten times. J is TRBJ2-5 and V is TRBV7-2; D is unclear. CDR1 and CDR2 from the germline V gene are SGHTA and FQGNSA. CDR3 length: 14 residues. Trimming stripped 3 bases from V and 1 base from J, with 9 bases between. In nucleotides, the CDR3 is TGTGCCAGCAGCTTGGGCAGCTTCCAAGAGACCCAGTACTTC. Its protein product is CASSLGSFQETQYF.

This chain joins TRBV24-1 and TRBJ1-2; D ambiguous. The CDR3 extends over 12 amino acids. CDR1 KGHDR and CDR2 SFDVKD come from the germline V gene. The ends were cut back, 4 bases at V and 4 bases at J, with 6 bases in the middle. CDR3 amino acids: CATSDWTYGYTF. The CDR3 nucleotides read TGTGCCACCAGTGACTGGACCTATGGCTACACCTTC.

The chain carries TRBV12-3 or TRBV12-4 and TRBJ1-5, with D possibly matching TRBD1 (5 bases). The ends were cut back, 7 bases at V and 7 bases at J, with 17 bases in the middle. The CDR3 has 14 amino acids. The CDR3 here is CASNLGTASQPQHF. CDR3 DNA sequence: TGTGCCAGCAACCTTGGGACGGCGAGCCAGCCCCAGCATTTT.

This clonotype showed up many times. V gene TRBV7-8 combines with J gene TRBJ1-6; D is perhaps TRBD1 (6 bases). The V and J ends lost 4 bases and 7 bases respectively, with 20 bases between them. CDR3 size: 17 residues. From germline, CDR1 is SGHVS and CDR2 FQNEAQ. CDR3 coding DNA: TGTGCCAGCAGCTCCGCTGTACCAGGGGTTCTGAATTCACCCCTCCACTTT. The encoded protein is CASSSAVPGVLNSPLHF. The full variable domain, with the rest looked up from reference TRBV7-8 and TRBJ1-6, is GAGVSQSPRYKVAKRGQDVALRCDPISGHVSLFWYQQALGQGPEFLTYFQNEAQLDKSGLPSDRFFAERPEGSVSTLKIQRTQQEDSAVYLCASSSAVPGVLNSPLHFGNGTRLTVT.

This clonotype was recorded at least ten times. The genes are TRBV14 and TRBJ1-1, with D uncertain. This CDR3 has 15 amino acids. V was cut by 3 bases and J by 1 base, with 12 bases left in between. From germline, CDR1 is SGHDN and CDR2 FVKESK. The CDR3 coding sequence is TGTGCCAGCAGCCACTGGCCCCCATCGAACACTGAAGCTTTCTTT. Its protein is CASSHWPPSNTEAFF.

This clonotype has a handful of counts. V and J are TRBV7-6 and TRBJ2-1; D uncertain. The CDR3 runs 13 residues. CDR1 is SGHVS, CDR2 FNYEAQ, per germline. The V end lost 1 base, the J end lost 9 bases, and 10 bases lay between the germline ends. Here the CDR3 DNA reads TGTGCCAGCAGCTTAGGGACCTGGGGTGAGCAGTTCTTC. This gives the protein CASSLGTWGEQFF.

This clonotype was seen repeatedly, ten times or more. This chain uses TRBV11-2 with TRBJ1-3, with D possibly being TRBD1 (5 bases). The CDR3 runs 15 residues. Deletions cut 5 bases from V and 4 bases from J, with 15 bases between. The V gene's germline CDR1 is SGHAT and CDR2 FQNNGV. CDR3 amino acids: CASSPPRQGGNTIYF. The CDR3 nucleotides are TGTGCCAGCAGCCCTCCCCGGCAGGGAGGAAACACCATATATTTT.